This T cell receptor beta chain stems from a study of OX40 agonist ivuxolimab in advanced cancers. The wider study: Prior anti-PD-1, anti-PD-L1 or anti-CTLA-4 therapy did not bar entry, and 40% to 45% had some.

Data came from immunoSEQ multiplex PCR; TCRdb stores just in-frame clones and leaves some out. This sample has some 72,000 clones, with approximately 80% found just once. Germline values: CDR1 KGHSH, CDR2 LQKENI. The CDR3 sequence is 14 residues long. V lost 3 bases to trimming and J lost 9 bases, with 15 bases between them. Study-wide results and caveats: Expanded clones were, on average, more numerous among CD8+ T cells than CD4+.

At cycle 4 day 1, cycle 7 day 1, and baseline, blood was sampled. A note on this clone: Its matching antigen is unknown.

The sample consisted of CD4+ or CD8+ T cells sorted from blood, taken in a trial of the OX40 agonist ivuxolimab. The TCR originated in an adult with an advanced solid tumor such as melanoma, head and neck, liver or kidney cancer. The chain is built from TRBV18 and TRBJ1-3; no firm D call. CDR3 sequence (DNA): TGTGCCAGCTCACCGAGCTCTACGGAGGGCACCATATATTTT. This translates into CASSPSSTEGTIYF.